This T cell receptor (beta chain) was captured in a study of T cell repertoires in cytomegalovirus infection (dated by TCRdb to the late 2010s). Study-wide context: Peptide stimulations targeted recently identified HLA-C-restricted CMV epitopes, whose presentation resists viral immunomodulation, together with well-studied HLA-B-restricted epitopes. The HLA type of each donor mattered for the analysis, because public TCR beta signatures pointed to carriage of CMV infection along with the matching HLA type.

This clonotype was detected a few times. There is no known antigen for this receptor. The sample holds no much larger clone one base away, and base qualities are not on file. The data were produced on an Illumina HiSeq 1500. TCRdb reran the public reads through fastp at Q25 and MiXCR, keeping productive beta chains. CDR3 protein sequences are deduplicated, and each keeps its most common genes and DNA. This sample lists about 110,000 distinct CDR3 sequences; around 30% were detected once. The ten largest clonotypes hold about 81% of the sample. The treatment or condition label on this specimen signifies: in vitro stimulation with specific CMV peptide epitopes to enrich CMV-specific T cells. V loses 7 bases, J loses 4 bases, and the germline ends lie 14 bases apart. The cysteine opens and the phenylalanine closes a CDR3 of 13 amino acids. The DNA shown is the 39-base CDR3, in frame from base 1. What the work shows at the level of the full study, not this receptor alone: The ex vivo response was dominated by HLA-C-restricted CMV-specific TCR beta clonotypes, which also provided the single most frequent clonotype in two of eight donors. In both this cohort and an independent roughly 350-donor cohort, the cumulative frequency of public TCR beta family members distinguished carriers of CMV infection plus the relevant HLA type.

The receptor comes from a human donor in good health (CMV status not recorded). Some clones in this sample may be carry-over from other donors' samples. The sequences come from CD8+ T cells from cultured PBMCs, collected from culture after CMV antigen stimulation. The rearrangement combines TRBV12-3 or TRBV12-4 with TRBJ2-7; perhaps TRBD1 is the D gene, with 6 bases matching. The bases read TGTGCCAGCACCGACAGGCGTTCGTACGAGCAGTACTTC. Translated, this gives CASTDRRSYEQYF.